The TCR beta chain described here comes from a study of cytotoxic CD8 clonotypes in ibrutinib-treated CLL. Remarks on this clone: Its antigen is not identified.

Data came from immunoSEQ multiplex PCR; TCRdb stores just in-frame clones and leaves some out. The sample shows about 84,000 clones, around 84% of them seen only once. Study outcomes and limitations: Clonality climbed at ibrutinib response, then dropped toward baseline at progression.

CDR3 length: 15 residues. V dropped 3 bases and J dropped 0 bases, with 9 bases sitting between them. Germline assignment: CDR1 MNHEY and CDR2 SMNVEV (reference sequence). The sequences come from PBMCs, collected before ibrutinib treatment. The chain couples TRBV27 to TRBJ1-3; no reliable D call. This TCR was recovered from a human donor with chronic lymphocytic leukemia. The CDR3 spells CASSFAAGSGNTIYF. DNA for the CDR3: TGTGCCAGCAGTTTTGCTGCAGGCTCTGGAAACACCATATATTTT.